Listed below are T cell receptor beta chains from one sample, sequenced in a study of T-cell memory formation after mild COVID-19. TCRdb redid the calling of the 5' RACE reads with MiXCR, one entry per CDR3 protein. In the table there are roughly 610,000 distinct CDR3 sequences, 15% to 20% of which are singletons. The sample taken for sequencing was PBMCs or a T cell subset sorted from them (not recorded which). The receptors derive from an adult woman who had mild COVID-19 (a few samples of this study predate the infection). Cell type and time point are not known. The CDR3 runs from the conserved cysteine through the conserved F or W. The D gene is left open where the match is weak. Expanded clones are given a class, and other clones once, few, many or no size at all.

d_call: TRBD1
j_call: TRBJ1-1
v_call: TRBV5-1
clone_size: few
cdr3_nt: TGCGCCAGCAGCCTTACCCCCTACAGGGGGCAGGGCACTGAAGCTTTCTTT
cdr3_aa: CASSLTPYRGQGTEAFF

d_call: TRBD2
j_call: TRBJ2-1
v_call: TRBV5-1
clone_size: -
cdr3_nt: TGCGCCAGCAGCTTGGCGGCGGGAGGTAACAGGGATGAGCAGTTCTTC
cdr3_aa: CASSLAAGGNRDEQFF

d_call: TRBD2
j_call: TRBJ2-7
v_call: TRBV7-2
clone_size: -
cdr3_nt: TGTGCCAGCAGCTTAGATGGACTAGCGGTATACGAGCAGTACTTC
cdr3_aa: CASSLDGLAVYEQYF

d_call: TRBD1
j_call: TRBJ1-5
v_call: TRBV20-1
clone_size: few
cdr3_nt: TGCAGTGCTCGGACCGGACAGGGAAAGTATAGCAATCAGCCCCAGCATTTT
cdr3_aa: CSARTGQGKYSNQPQHF

d_call: TRBD1
j_call: TRBJ2-7
v_call: TRBV9
clone_size: few
cdr3_nt: TGTGCCAGCAGCGTAGGGGGGACAGGGGTCGAGCAGTACTTC
cdr3_aa: CASSVGGTGVEQYF

d_call: TRBD1
j_call: TRBJ1-4
v_call: TRBV5-1
clone_size: few
cdr3_nt: TGCGCCAGCAGCTCAACGTCCGGGACAGTGAATGAAAAACTGTTTTTT
cdr3_aa: CASSSTSGTVNEKLFF

d_call: TRBD2
j_call: TRBJ2-1
v_call: TRBV27
clone_size: -
cdr3_nt: TGTGCCAGCAGTTTAGTAGCGGGGGTAAATGAGCAGTTCTTC
cdr3_aa: CASSLVAGVNEQFF

d_call: TRBD1
j_call: TRBJ2-6
v_call: TRBV9
clone_size: -
cdr3_nt: TGTGCCAGCAGCGCCGGGACAGGGTACACTGGGGCCAACGTCCTGACTTTC
cdr3_aa: CASSAGTGYTGANVLTF

d_call: TRBD1
j_call: TRBJ2-1
v_call: TRBV20-1
clone_size: few
cdr3_nt: TGCAGTGCTAGGGGACAGGGCTCCTACAATGAGCAGTTCTTC
cdr3_aa: CSARGQGSYNEQFF

d_call: -
j_call: TRBJ2-4
v_call: TRBV5-1
clone_size: many
cdr3_nt: TGCGCCAGCAGCTTGGGAGGGTCCAAAAACATTCAGTACTTC
cdr3_aa: CASSLGGSKNIQYF

d_call: TRBD2
j_call: TRBJ2-5
v_call: TRBV4-1
clone_size: few
cdr3_nt: TGCGCCAGCAGCCAAGAACTAGCGGGGGGGTCACGGGAGACCCAGTACTTC
cdr3_aa: CASSQELAGGSRETQYF

d_call: -
j_call: TRBJ2-5
v_call: TRBV14
clone_size: -
cdr3_nt: TGTGCCAGCAGCCGATGGGAGGCCGTAGAGACCCAGTACTTC
cdr3_aa: CASSRWEAVETQYF

d_call: -
j_call: TRBJ1-2
v_call: TRBV6-5
clone_size: -
cdr3_nt: TGTGCCAGCAGCGTTACCGGGACCTCATTCACCTTC
cdr3_aa: CASSVTGTSFTF

d_call: -
j_call: TRBJ1-5
v_call: TRBV18
clone_size: -
cdr3_nt: TGTGCCAGCTCACTGGGACTGACTAATCAGCCCCAGCATTTT
cdr3_aa: CASSLGLTNQPQHF

d_call: -
j_call: TRBJ2-5
v_call: TRBV7-2
clone_size: -
cdr3_nt: TGTGCCAGCAGCCCCAGGGACGGTCCTAAAGAGACCCAGTACTTC
cdr3_aa: CASSPRDGPKETQYF

d_call: -
j_call: TRBJ2-2
v_call: TRBV10-3
clone_size: -
cdr3_nt: TGTGCCATCAGTGGAGGGGCAGACACCGGGGAGCTGTTTTTT
cdr3_aa: CAISGGADTGELFF

d_call: -
j_call: TRBJ1-2
v_call: TRBV6-5
clone_size: few
cdr3_nt: TGTGCCAGCAGTTACTCGACGGCAGGGGCTAACTATGGCTACACCTTC
cdr3_aa: CASSYSTAGANYGYTF

d_call: TRBD2
j_call: TRBJ2-4
v_call: TRBV20-1
clone_size: -
cdr3_nt: TGCAGTGCTACTAGCGGGGGCGGGACCAAAAACATTCAGTACTTC
cdr3_aa: CSATSGGGTKNIQYF

d_call: -
j_call: TRBJ2-3
v_call: TRBV7-9
clone_size: -
cdr3_nt: TGTGCCAGCAGCTACGGCGTCAGAAGCACAGATACGCAGTATTTT
cdr3_aa: CASSYGVRSTDTQYF

d_call: TRBD1
j_call: TRBJ1-5
v_call: TRBV30
clone_size: -
cdr3_nt: TGTGCCTGGAGGGGGGGACAGGGGCTGCCCCAGCATTTT
cdr3_aa: CAWRGGQGLPQHF

d_call: TRBD1
j_call: TRBJ2-7
v_call: TRBV7-2
clone_size: -
cdr3_nt: TGTGCCAGCAGCCCGGAGGGGACAGGGGCCTACGAGCAGTACTTC
cdr3_aa: CASSPEGTGAYEQYF

d_call: -
j_call: TRBJ1-2
v_call: TRBV3-1
clone_size: few
cdr3_nt: TGTGCCAGCAGCCGGCGGTCACAGGGTTATGGCTACACCTTC
cdr3_aa: CASSRRSQGYGYTF

d_call: TRBD1
j_call: TRBJ2-1
v_call: TRBV4-1
clone_size: few
cdr3_nt: TGCGCCAGCAGCCAACCTTTAGGGACAGGGGGATTTGAGCAGTTCTTC
cdr3_aa: CASSQPLGTGGFEQFF

d_call: -
j_call: TRBJ2-1
v_call: TRBV7-9
clone_size: -
cdr3_nt: TGTGCCAGCAGCCAGATTTTCTTC
cdr3_aa: CASSQIFF

d_call: TRBD1
j_call: TRBJ2-5
v_call: TRBV4-3
clone_size: -
cdr3_nt: TGCGCCAGCAGCCAAGTAGTGGGACAGGGGAAAGAGACCCAGTACTTC
cdr3_aa: CASSQVVGQGKETQYF

d_call: -
j_call: TRBJ1-1
v_call: TRBV5-4
clone_size: -
cdr3_nt: TGTGCCAGCAGCGTTGGGGGTATGGGCACTGAAGCTTTCTTT
cdr3_aa: CASSVGGMGTEAFF

d_call: -
j_call: TRBJ2-3
v_call: TRBV27
clone_size: few
cdr3_nt: TGTGCCAGCAGTCTCCGAACCTTCTCCACAGATACGCAGTATTTT
cdr3_aa: CASSLRTFSTDTQYF

d_call: -
j_call: TRBJ2-7
v_call: TRBV3-1
clone_size: -
cdr3_nt: TGTGCCAGCAGCCAATACGAGTACCCCTACGAGCAGTACTTC
cdr3_aa: CASSQYEYPYEQYF

d_call: TRBD1
j_call: TRBJ1-2
v_call: TRBV5-1
clone_size: few
cdr3_nt: TGCGCCAGCAGCGGGGGACAGCTTGGCTACACCTTC
cdr3_aa: CASSGGQLGYTF

d_call: -
j_call: TRBJ1-5
v_call: TRBV24-1
clone_size: -
cdr3_nt: TGTGCCACCAGCCACGAGGAGTTTCAGCCCCAGCATTTT
cdr3_aa: CATSHEEFQPQHF

d_call: -
j_call: TRBJ2-6
v_call: TRBV4-2
clone_size: -
cdr3_nt: TGTGCCAGCAGTCGACAGGTCAGCTCTGGGGCCAACGTCCTGACTTTC
cdr3_aa: CASSRQVSSGANVLTF

d_call: -
j_call: TRBJ2-3
v_call: TRBV24-1
clone_size: -
cdr3_nt: TGTGCCACCAGTGGCGCAGGTAATACAGATACGCAGTATTTT
cdr3_aa: CATSGAGNTDTQYF

d_call: TRBD2
j_call: TRBJ2-1
v_call: TRBV7-9
clone_size: -
cdr3_nt: TGTGCCAGCAGCCCTAGAGGGGGCAGCGGGGGGTACAATGAGCAGTTCTTC
cdr3_aa: CASSPRGGSGGYNEQFF

d_call: -
j_call: TRBJ2-2
v_call: TRBV18
clone_size: -
cdr3_nt: TGTGCCAGCTCACCGGGGAGCACCGGGGAGCTGTTTTTT
cdr3_aa: CASSPGSTGELFF

d_call: TRBD2
j_call: TRBJ2-1
v_call: TRBV3-1
clone_size: -
cdr3_nt: TGTGCCAGCAGCCCTCTAGCGGGAGAAAGGAATGAGCAGTTCTTC
cdr3_aa: CASSPLAGERNEQFF

d_call: -
j_call: TRBJ2-3
v_call: TRBV7-9
clone_size: -
cdr3_nt: TGTGCCAGCAGCTTGCTAGCGAGGCACACAGATACGCAGTATTTT
cdr3_aa: CASSLLARHTDTQYF

d_call: -
j_call: TRBJ2-4
v_call: TRBV19
clone_size: -
cdr3_nt: TGTGCCAGTAGTTCACCGGGAGAAAAAAACATTCAGTACTTC
cdr3_aa: CASSSPGEKNIQYF

d_call: -
j_call: TRBJ2-5
v_call: TRBV3-1
clone_size: -
cdr3_nt: TGTGCCAGCAGCCTGCTTAGGGTGGAAGAGACCCAGTACTTC
cdr3_aa: CASSLLRVEETQYF

d_call: -
j_call: TRBJ2-6
v_call: TRBV7-3
clone_size: once
cdr3_nt: TGTGCCAGCAGCTTCCGTCAGACCTCTGGGGCCAACGTCCTGACTTTC
cdr3_aa: CASSFRQTSGANVLTF

d_call: -
j_call: TRBJ2-7
v_call: TRBV6-5
clone_size: -
cdr3_nt: TGTGCCAGCAGTTTCACTAGTTACGGTCCCTCCTACGAGCAGTACTTC
cdr3_aa: CASSFTSYGPSYEQYF

d_call: -
j_call: TRBJ2-7
v_call: TRBV5-6
clone_size: few
cdr3_nt: TGTGCCAGCAGAAGGGGTGGGGAGCAGTACTTC
cdr3_aa: CASRRGGEQYF

d_call: -
j_call: TRBJ2-2
v_call: TRBV20-1
clone_size: -
cdr3_nt: TGCAGTGCTAGAGTGGGATTGGGCGGGGAGCTGTTTTTT
cdr3_aa: CSARVGLGGELFF

d_call: TRBD1
j_call: TRBJ1-1
v_call: TRBV24-1
clone_size: -
cdr3_nt: TGTGCCACCAGTCGGACAGGGGGAACTGAAGCTTTCTTT
cdr3_aa: CATSRTGGTEAFF

d_call: -
j_call: TRBJ2-7
v_call: TRBV5-8
clone_size: -
cdr3_nt: TGTGCCAGCAGCTTGGACAGCTACGACTCCTACGAGCAGTACTTC
cdr3_aa: CASSLDSYDSYEQYF

d_call: -
j_call: TRBJ2-2
v_call: TRBV14
clone_size: few
cdr3_nt: TGTGCCAGCAGCTCCGTATGGGTGAGGGCCGGGGAGCTGTTTTTT
cdr3_aa: CASSSVWVRAGELFF

d_call: -
j_call: TRBJ2-7
v_call: TRBV5-6
clone_size: -
cdr3_nt: TGTGCCAGCAGCCCACCAAGCCCTTTGGGCTACGAGCAGTACTTC
cdr3_aa: CASSPPSPLGYEQYF

d_call: -
j_call: TRBJ2-1
v_call: TRBV9
clone_size: -
cdr3_nt: TGTGCCAGCAGCGTAGGGGGCGGGCTTAACAATGAGCAGTTCTTC
cdr3_aa: CASSVGGGLNNEQFF

d_call: -
j_call: TRBJ1-2
v_call: TRBV10-3
clone_size: -
cdr3_nt: TGTGCCATCAGTGATCCCAAACAGATGAACTATGGCTACACCTTC
cdr3_aa: CAISDPKQMNYGYTF

d_call: -
j_call: TRBJ2-7
v_call: TRBV11-1
clone_size: -
cdr3_nt: TGTGCCAGCAGCCGCCGAGCGGACCGCTCCTACGAGCAGTACTTC
cdr3_aa: CASSRRADRSYEQYF

d_call: -
j_call: TRBJ2-7
v_call: TRBV27
clone_size: -
cdr3_nt: TGTGCCAGCAGTTTCGCGGGGTCGCCAGCCCTGAGCGAGCAGTACTTC
cdr3_aa: CASSFAGSPALSEQYF

d_call: -
j_call: TRBJ2-3
v_call: TRBV7-6
clone_size: -
cdr3_nt: TGTGCCAGCAGCTTAGCGGGCTTCGAACGCACAGATACGCAGTATTTT
cdr3_aa: CASSLAGFERTDTQYF

d_call: TRBD2
j_call: TRBJ2-1
v_call: TRBV7-9
clone_size: few
cdr3_nt: TGTGCCAGCAGCTTTAGCGGGGGGGCGGATGAGCAGTTCTTC
cdr3_aa: CASSFSGGADEQFF

d_call: -
j_call: TRBJ1-2
v_call: TRBV5-8
clone_size: -
cdr3_nt: TGTGCCAGCAGCTTAACCCCTAATACTATGTGGGGCTATGGCTACACCTTC
cdr3_aa: CASSLTPNTMWGYGYTF

d_call: TRBD1
j_call: TRBJ1-1
v_call: TRBV11-2
clone_size: few
cdr3_nt: TGTGCCAGCAGCCGAACGACAGGGGGCCTGAACACTGAAGCTTTCTTT
cdr3_aa: CASSRTTGGLNTEAFF